The T cell receptor (beta chain) described here comes from a study of beta chain features in type 1 diabetes listed by TCRdb under 2018. About the investigation overall: Mean age, gender distribution, total cell number and subset yield were not different between patients and healthy donors. Whereas all 30 or so donors provided naive and central memory subsets, regulatory and stem cell-like memory subsets were isolated from just 8 patients and about 8 healthy donors. A total of under 140,000,000 sorted cells were examined across all samples, and the number of cells per subset was strongly correlated with RNA yield. In the study, recently diagnosed type 1 diabetes patients and matched healthy donors were compared on the TCRB repertoires of their sorted circulating CD4+ T cell subsets.

This clone has only a few counts. Its antigen has not been determined. Base qualities are not recorded, but no much larger clone differs from it by a single base. The entire amount of isolated RNA was reverse transcribed using the High Capacity cDNA Reverse Transcription Kit, so the sequenced TCRB transcripts were expressed ones. Deep immunoSEQ sequencing was performed on naive, central memory and regulatory T cell samples, with an average of about 3.57 million total reads per sample. Sorted cells were lysed in RLT buffer, and RNA was extracted using DNase-treated RNeasy Micro or Mini kits according to cell number. Each cell subset was processed on its own to prevent cross-contamination, while patient and healthy donor samples were processed together. Using the immunoSEQ multiplex PCR, TCRB sequences were amplified from cDNA into 87-bp fragments spanning the CDR3 region. Sequencing of the amplicons was performed on the Illumina HiSeq platform. The study's processing was this. Synthetic template baselines were used to correct PCR bias computationally, reads within Hamming distance 2 were collapsed, and singletons that could not be merged were discarded. Reads were aligned to IMGT to assign V, D and J genes, CDR3 length, and insertions or deletions at six rearrangement sites. Within each subset, clonotype counts were normalized to sorted cell number, after which true diversity and Gini coefficients were computed with the tcR R package. Repertoire sharing was quantified using the overlap coefficient calculated on TCRB nucleotide sequences. As a proxy for the pre-selection repertoire, out-of-frame TCRB sequences from naive cells were analyzed. TCRdb retrieved this table from immuneACCESS and kept in-frame rearrangements only. Not all clones are present; in checked studies, unresolved V genes account for under half, and no reason is known for the remainder. V, J and clone size are those of that table, while D and trimming were read from the DNA. For this sample the table gives around 650,000 clones, of which around 11% were detected only once. The leading ten clones occupy 0.09% to 0.15% of the sample.

Summary of the overall study and its limitations: Naive, central memory and regulatory TCRB repertoires appeared to be more similar among patients than among healthy donors. Because the HLA sub-analyses included only small numbers of individuals, any influence of HLA type on TCRB rearrangement was left unresolved. Shorter templates might have been favored by PCR, but patient and control samples were amplified and corrected together, so both groups would have been affected equally by any skew. Because cDNA rather than genomic DNA was sequenced, highly expressing activated cells could have been over-represented, although no difference in activation and CD3 levels was found between groups. A moderate but significant shortening of TCRB CDR3 length was observed in type 1 diabetes patients in all four CD4+ subsets. Patients with type 1 diabetes made fewer insertions and deleted more nucleotides at VDJ recombination sites, implying thymic rearrangement abnormalities.

From the cysteine up to the phenylalanine, the CDR3 has a length of 14 residues. The only DNA kept is the CDR3, 42 bases in frame from the first base. A distance of 7 bases separates the germline ends of V and J, which lose 3 bases and 4 bases respectively. Based on the germline V gene (reference sequence), the CDR1 and CDR2 sequences are WNHNN and SYGVQD. A single peripheral blood draw of around 120 mL on average was collected from each donor into heparinised tubes. A BD FACSAria II and a panel including CD45RO, CCR7, CD25, CD127, CD95 and CD27 were used to sort naive, central memory, regulatory and stem cell-like memory CD4+ T cells. Every sorted population had a purity above 95%. PBMCs were separated immediately by Lymphoprep density gradient centrifugation and were stained directly, without being cultured. So that batch effects would be minimized, each experiment stained and sorted samples in pairs, pairing one healthy donor with one patient.

This receptor was taken from a man in his thirties or forties with type 1 diabetes. Sequenced input: naive CD4+ T cells from blood. This specimen's cell subset or site label, interpreted: true naive CD4+ T cells. Recombination connected TRBV10-1 to TRBJ2-6, with no D gene named confidently. This receptor has the CDR3 CASSDHKGANVLTF. The nucleotide sequence reads as follows: TGCGCCAGCAGTGATCATAAGGGGGCCAACGTCCTGACTTTC.